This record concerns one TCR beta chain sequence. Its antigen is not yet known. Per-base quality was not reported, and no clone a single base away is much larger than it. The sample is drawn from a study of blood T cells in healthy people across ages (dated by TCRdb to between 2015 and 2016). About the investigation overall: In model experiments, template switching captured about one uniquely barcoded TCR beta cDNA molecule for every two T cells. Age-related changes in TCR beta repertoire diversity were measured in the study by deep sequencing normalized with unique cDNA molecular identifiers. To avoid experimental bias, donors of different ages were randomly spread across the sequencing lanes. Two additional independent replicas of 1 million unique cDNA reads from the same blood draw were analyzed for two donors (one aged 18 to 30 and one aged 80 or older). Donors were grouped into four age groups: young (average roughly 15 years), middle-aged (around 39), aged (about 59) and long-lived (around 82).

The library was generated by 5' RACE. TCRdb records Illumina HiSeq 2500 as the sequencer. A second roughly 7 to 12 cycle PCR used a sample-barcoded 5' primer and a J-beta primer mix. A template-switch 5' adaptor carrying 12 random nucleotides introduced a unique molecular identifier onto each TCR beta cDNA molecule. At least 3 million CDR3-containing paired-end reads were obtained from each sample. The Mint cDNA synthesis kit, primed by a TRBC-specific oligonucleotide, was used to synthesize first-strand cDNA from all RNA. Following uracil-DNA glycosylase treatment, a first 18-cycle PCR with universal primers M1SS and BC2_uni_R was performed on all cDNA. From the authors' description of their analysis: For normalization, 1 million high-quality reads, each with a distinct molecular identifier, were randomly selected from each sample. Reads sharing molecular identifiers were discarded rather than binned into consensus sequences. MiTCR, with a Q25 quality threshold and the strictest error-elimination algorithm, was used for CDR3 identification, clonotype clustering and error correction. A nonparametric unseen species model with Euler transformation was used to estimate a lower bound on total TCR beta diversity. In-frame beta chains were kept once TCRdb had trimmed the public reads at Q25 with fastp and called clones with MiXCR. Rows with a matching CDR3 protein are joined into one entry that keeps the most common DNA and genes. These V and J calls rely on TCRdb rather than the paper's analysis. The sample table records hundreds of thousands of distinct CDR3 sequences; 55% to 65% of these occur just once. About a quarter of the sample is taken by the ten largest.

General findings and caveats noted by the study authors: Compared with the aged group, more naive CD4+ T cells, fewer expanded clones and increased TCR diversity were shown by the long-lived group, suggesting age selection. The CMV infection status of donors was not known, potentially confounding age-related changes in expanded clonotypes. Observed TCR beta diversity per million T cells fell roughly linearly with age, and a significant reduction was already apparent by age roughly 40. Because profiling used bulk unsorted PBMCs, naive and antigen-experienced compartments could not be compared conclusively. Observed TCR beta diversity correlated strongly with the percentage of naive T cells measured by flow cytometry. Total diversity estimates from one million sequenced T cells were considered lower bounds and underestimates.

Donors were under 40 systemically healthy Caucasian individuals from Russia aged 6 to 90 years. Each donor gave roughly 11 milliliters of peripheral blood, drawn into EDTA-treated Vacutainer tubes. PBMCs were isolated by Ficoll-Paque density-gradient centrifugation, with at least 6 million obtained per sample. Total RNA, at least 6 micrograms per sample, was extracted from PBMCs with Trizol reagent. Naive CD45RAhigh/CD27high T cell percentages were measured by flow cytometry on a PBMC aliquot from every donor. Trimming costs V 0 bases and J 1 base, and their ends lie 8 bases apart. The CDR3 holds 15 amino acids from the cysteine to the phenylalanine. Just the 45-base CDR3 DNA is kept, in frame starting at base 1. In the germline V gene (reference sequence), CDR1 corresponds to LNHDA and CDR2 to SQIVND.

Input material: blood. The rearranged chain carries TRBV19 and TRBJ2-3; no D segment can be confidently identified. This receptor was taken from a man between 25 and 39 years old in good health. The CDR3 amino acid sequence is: CASSIDGARTDTQYF. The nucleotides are TGTGCCAGTAGTATAGATGGTGCTCGCACAGATACGCAGTATTTT. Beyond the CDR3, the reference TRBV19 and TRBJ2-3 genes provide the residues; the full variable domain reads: DGGITQSPKYLFRKEGQNVTLSCEQNLNHDAMYWYRQDPGQGLRLIYYSQIVNDFQKGDIAEGYSVSREKKESFPLTVTSAQKNPTAFYLCASSIDGARTDTQYFGPGTRLTVL.